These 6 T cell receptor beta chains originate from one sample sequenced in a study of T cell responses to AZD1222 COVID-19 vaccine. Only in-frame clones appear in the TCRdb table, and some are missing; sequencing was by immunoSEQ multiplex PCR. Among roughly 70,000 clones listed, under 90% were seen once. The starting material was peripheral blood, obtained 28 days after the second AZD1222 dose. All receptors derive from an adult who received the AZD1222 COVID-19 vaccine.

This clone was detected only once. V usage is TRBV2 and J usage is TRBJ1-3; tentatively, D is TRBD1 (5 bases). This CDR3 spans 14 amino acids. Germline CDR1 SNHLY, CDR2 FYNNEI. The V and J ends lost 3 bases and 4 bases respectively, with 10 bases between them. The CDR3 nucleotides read TGTGCCAGCAGTGACCAGGGTGTCGGAAACACCATATATTTT. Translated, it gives CASSDQGVGNTIYF.

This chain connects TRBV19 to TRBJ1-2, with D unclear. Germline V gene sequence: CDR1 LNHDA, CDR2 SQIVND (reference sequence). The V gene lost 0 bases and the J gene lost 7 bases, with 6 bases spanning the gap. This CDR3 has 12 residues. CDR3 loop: CASSIEGRGYTF. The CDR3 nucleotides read TGTGCCAGTAGTATAGAGGGCCGTGGCTACACCTTC.

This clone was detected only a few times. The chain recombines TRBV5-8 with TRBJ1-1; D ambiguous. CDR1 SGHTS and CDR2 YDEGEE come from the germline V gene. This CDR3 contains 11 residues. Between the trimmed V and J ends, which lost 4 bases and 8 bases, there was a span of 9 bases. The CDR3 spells CASSPSLEAFF. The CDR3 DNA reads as TGTGCCAGCAGCCCATCGCTCGAAGCTTTCTTT.

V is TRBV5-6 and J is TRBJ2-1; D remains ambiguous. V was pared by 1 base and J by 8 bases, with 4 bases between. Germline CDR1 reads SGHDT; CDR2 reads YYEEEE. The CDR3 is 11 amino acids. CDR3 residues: CASSLKDEQFF. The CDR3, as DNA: TGTGCCAGCAGCTTGAAGGATGAGCAGTTCTTC.

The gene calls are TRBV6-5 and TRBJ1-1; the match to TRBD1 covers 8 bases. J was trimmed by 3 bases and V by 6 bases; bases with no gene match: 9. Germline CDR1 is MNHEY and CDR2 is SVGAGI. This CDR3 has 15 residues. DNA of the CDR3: TGTGCCAGCAGCGACCCCACGGACAGGGACACTGAAGCTTTCTTT. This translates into CASSDPTDRDTEAFF.

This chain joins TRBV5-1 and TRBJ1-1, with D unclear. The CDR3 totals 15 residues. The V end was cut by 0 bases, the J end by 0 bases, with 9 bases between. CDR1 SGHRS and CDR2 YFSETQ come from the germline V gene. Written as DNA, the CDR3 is TGCGCCAGCAGCTTGGACGCACGACTGAACACTGAAGCTTTCTTT. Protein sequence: CASSLDARLNTEAFF.